This entry describes one T cell receptor (beta chain). The sample belongs to a study of cytomegalovirus exposure and HLA in healthy donors. Study background: The early release's HLA-typed donors yielded some 85 million unique TCRs.

Vbeta (60) and Jbeta (13) primers were used in the PCR. The protocol was immunoSEQ multiplex PCR, while the TCRdb copy is restricted to in-frame clones and leaves out a portion. In all, the sample yields approximately 120,000 clones. Between the trimmed V and J ends, which lost 1 base and 1 base, there was a span of 26 bases. The germline CDR1 and CDR2 sequences are SGHRS and YFSETQ. The CDR3 is made up of 20 amino acids. The chain links TRBV5-1 to TRBJ1-1; a weak D match, TRBD1 (5 bases). Sequenced sample: PBMCs. This TCR came from a woman aged 55-70 years in good health and CMV-seronegative. The DNA for the CDR3 is TGCGCCAGCAGCTTGAACGTTTATGTCTCGGGGGGGATCTCGAACACTGAAGCTTTCTTT. It yields the protein CASSLNVYVSGGISNTEAFF.